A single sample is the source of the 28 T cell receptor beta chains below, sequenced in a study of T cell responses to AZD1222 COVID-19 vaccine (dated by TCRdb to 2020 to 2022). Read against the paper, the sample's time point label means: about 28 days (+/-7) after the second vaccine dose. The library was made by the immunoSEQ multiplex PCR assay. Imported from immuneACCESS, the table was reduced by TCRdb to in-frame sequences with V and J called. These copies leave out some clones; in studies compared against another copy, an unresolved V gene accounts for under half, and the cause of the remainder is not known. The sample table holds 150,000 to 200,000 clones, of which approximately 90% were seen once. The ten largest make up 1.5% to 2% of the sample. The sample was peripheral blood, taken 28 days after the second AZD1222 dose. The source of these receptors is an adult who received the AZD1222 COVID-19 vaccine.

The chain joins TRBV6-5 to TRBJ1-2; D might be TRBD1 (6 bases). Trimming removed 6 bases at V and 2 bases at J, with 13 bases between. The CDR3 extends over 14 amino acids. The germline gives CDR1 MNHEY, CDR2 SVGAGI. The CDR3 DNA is TGTGCCAGCAGGGTCGGTCAGGGGAACTATGGCTACACCTTC. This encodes CASRVGQGNYGYTF.

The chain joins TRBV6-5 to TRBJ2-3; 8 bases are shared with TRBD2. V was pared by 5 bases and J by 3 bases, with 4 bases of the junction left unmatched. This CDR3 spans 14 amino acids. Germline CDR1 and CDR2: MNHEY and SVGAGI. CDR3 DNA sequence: TGTGCCAGCAGTCCACGGGGGGGAACAGATACGCAGTATTTT. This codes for CASSPRGGTDTQYF.

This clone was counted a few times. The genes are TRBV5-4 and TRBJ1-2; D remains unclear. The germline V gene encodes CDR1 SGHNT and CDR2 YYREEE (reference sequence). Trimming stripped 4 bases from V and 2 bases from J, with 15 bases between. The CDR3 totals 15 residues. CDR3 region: CASSPLTAFNYGYTF. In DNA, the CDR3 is TGTGCCAGCAGCCCACTAACTGCATTCAACTATGGCTACACCTTC.

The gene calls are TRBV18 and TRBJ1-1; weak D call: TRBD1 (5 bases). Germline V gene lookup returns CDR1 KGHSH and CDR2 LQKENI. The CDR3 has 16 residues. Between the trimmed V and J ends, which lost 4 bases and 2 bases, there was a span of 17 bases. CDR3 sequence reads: CASSLTGTGLNTEAFF. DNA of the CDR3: TGTGCCAGCTCACTCACCGGGACGGGTCTAAACACTGAAGCTTTCTTT.

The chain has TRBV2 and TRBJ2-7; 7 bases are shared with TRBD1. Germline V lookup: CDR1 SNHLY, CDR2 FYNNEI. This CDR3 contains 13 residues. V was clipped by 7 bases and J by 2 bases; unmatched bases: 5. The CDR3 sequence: CASTPGQTYEQYF. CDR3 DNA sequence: TGTGCCAGCACCCCGGGACAGACCTACGAGCAGTACTTC.

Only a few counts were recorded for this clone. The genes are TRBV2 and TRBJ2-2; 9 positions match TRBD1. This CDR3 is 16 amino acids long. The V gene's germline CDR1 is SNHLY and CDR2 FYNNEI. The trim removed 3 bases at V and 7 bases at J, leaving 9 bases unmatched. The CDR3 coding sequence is TGTGCCAGCAGTGACGCCGGGACAGGGCGGAACGGGGAGCTGTTTTTT. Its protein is CASSDAGTGRNGELFF.

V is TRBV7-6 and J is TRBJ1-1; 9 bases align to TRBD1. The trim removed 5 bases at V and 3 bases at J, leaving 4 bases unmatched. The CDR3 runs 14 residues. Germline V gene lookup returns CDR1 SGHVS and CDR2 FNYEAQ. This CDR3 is CASSPGTGHTEAFF. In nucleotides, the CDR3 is TGTGCCAGCAGCCCCGGGACAGGGCACACTGAAGCTTTCTTT.

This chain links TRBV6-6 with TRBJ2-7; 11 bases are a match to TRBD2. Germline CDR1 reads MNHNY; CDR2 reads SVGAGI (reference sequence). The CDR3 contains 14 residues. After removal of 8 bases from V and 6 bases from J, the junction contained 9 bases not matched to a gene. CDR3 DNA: TGTGCCAGCCGTAGCGGGAGGGCCATGGGCGAGCAGTACTTC. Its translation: CASRSGRAMGEQYF.

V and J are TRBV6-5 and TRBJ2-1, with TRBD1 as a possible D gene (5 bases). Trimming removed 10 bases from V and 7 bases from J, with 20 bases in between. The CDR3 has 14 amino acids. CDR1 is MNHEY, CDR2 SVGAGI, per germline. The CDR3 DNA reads TGTGCCACCCTACAGGACCCGTCCAAGAATGAGCAGTTCTTC. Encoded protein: CATLQDPSKNEQFF.

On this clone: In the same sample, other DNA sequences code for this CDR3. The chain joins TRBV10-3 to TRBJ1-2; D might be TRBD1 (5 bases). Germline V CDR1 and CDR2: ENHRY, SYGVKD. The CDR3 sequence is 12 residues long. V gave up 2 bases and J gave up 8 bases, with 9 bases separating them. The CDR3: CAISETGDGYTF. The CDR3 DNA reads TGTGCCATCAGTGAGACAGGCGACGGCTACACCTTC.

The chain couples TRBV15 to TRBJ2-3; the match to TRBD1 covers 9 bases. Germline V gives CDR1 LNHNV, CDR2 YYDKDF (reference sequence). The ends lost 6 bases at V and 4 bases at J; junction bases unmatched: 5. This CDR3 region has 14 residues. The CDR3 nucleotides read TGTGCCACCAGTAACGACAGGGGGGCAGATACGCAGTATTTT. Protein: CATSNDRGADTQYF.

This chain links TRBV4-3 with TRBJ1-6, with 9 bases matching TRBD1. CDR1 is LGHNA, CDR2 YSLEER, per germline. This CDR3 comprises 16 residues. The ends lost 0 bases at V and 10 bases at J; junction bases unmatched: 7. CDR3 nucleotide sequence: TGCGCCAGCAGCCAAGAGACCGGGACAGGGTACTCACCCCTCCACTTT. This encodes CASSQETGTGYSPLHF.

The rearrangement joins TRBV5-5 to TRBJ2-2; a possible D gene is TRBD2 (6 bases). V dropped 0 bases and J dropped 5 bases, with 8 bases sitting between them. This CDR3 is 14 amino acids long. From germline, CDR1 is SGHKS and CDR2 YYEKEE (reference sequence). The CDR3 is CASSLAGGTGELFF. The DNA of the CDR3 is TGTGCCAGCAGCTTGGCCGGGGGAACCGGGGAGCTGTTTTTT.

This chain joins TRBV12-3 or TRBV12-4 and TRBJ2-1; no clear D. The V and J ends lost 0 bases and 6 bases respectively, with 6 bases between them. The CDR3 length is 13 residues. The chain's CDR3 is CASSLAEPNEQFF. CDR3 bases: TGTGCCAGCAGTTTAGCAGAGCCCAATGAGCAGTTCTTC.

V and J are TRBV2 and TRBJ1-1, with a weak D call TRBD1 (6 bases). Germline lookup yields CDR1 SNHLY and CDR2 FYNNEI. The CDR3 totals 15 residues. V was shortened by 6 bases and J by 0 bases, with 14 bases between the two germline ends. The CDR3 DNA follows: TGTGCCAGCAGCCTTACAGGGCCCATGAACACTGAAGCTTTCTTT. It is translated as CASSLTGPMNTEAFF.

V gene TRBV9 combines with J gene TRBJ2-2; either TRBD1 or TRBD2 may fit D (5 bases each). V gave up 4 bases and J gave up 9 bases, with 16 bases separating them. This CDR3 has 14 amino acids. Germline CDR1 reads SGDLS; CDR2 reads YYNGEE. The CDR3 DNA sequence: TGTGCCAGCAGCCAGACAGCGGCTGACCGGGAGCTGTTTTTT. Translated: CASSQTAADRELFF.

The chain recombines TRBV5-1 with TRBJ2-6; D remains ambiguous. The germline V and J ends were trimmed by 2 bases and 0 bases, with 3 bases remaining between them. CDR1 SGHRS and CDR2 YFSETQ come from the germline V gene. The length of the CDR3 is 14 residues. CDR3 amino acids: CASSFNSGANVLTF. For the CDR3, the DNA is TGCGCCAGCAGCTTTAACTCTGGGGCCAACGTCCTGACTTTC.

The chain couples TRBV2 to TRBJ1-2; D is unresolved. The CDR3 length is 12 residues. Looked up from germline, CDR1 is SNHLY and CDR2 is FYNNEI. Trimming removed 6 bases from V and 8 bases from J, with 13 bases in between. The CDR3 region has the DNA TGTGCCAGCAGGGGCTGGCGACGAGGCTACACCTTC. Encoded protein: CASRGWRRGYTF.

Written as DNA, the CDR3 is TGTGCCAGCATAGCGGGCTGGTTGGAAACCGATAGCAATCAGCCCCAGCATTTT. It specifies CASIAGWLETDSNQPQHF. The gene calls are TRBV27 and TRBJ1-5; D gene ambiguous. The V end was cut by 7 bases, the J end by 0 bases, with 22 bases between. The germline gives CDR1 MNHEY, CDR2 SMNVEV (reference sequence). The CDR3 has 18 amino acids.

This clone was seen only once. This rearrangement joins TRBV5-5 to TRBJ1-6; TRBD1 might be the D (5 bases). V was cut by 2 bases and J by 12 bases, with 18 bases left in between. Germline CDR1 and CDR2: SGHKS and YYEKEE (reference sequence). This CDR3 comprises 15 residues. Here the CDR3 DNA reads TGTGCCAGCAGCTTCGCGACAGCGCGTAATGAACCCCTCCACTTT. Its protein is CASSFATARNEPLHF.

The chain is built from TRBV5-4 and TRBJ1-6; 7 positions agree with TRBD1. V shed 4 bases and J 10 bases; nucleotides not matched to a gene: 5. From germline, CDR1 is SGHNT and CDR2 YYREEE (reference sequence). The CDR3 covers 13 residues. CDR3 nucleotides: TGTGCCAGCAGCCCCCCAGGGGGATCACCCCTCCACTTT. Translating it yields CASSPPGGSPLHF.

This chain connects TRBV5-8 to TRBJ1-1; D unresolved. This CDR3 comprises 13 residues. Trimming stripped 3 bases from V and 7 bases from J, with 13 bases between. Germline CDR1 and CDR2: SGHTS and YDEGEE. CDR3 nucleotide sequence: TGTGCCAGCAGCTCCTTTCCCGGCGTTGAAGCTTTCTTT. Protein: CASSSFPGVEAFF.

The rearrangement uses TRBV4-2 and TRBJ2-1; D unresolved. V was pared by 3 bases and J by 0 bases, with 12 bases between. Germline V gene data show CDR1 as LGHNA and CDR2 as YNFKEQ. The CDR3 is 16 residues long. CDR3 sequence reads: CASSQEIYSSYNEQFF. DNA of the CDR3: TGTGCCAGCAGCCAGGAAATATACAGCTCCTACAATGAGCAGTTCTTC.

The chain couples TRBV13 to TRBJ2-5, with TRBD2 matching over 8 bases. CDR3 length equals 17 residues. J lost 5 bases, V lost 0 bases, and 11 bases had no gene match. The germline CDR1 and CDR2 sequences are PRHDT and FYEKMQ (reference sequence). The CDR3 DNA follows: TGTGCCAGCAGCTTAGGAGCGGGGGACCGCGTCGTGGAGACCCAGTACTTC. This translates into CASSLGAGDRVVETQYF.

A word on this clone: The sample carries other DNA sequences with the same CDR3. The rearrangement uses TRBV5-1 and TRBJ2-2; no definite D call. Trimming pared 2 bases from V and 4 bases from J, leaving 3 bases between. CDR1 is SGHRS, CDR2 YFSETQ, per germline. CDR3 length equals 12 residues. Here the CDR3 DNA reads TGCGCCAGCAGCTTAATCACCGGGGAGCTGTTTTTT. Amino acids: CASSLITGELFF. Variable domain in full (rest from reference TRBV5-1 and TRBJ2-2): KAGVTQTPRYLIKTRGQQVTLSCSPISGHRSVSWYQQTPGQGLQFLFEYFSETQRNKGNFPGRFSGRQFSNSRSEMNVSTLELGDSALYLCASSLITGELFFGEGSRLTVL.

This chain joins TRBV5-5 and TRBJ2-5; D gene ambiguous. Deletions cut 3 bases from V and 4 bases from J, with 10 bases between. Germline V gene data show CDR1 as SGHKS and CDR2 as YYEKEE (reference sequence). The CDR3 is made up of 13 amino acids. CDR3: CASSSSPTETQYF. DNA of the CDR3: TGTGCCAGCAGCTCTTCCCCCACAGAGACCCAGTACTTC. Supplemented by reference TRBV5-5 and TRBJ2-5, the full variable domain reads DAGVTQSPTHLIKTRGQQVTLRCSPISGHKSVSWYQQVLGQGPQFIFQYYEKEERGRGNFPDRFSARQFPNYSSELNVNALLLGDSALYLCASSSSPTETQYFGPGTRLLVL.

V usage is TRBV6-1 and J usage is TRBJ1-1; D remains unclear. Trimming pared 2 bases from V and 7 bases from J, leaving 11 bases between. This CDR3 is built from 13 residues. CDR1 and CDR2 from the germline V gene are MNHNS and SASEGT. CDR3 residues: CASSEWQSNEAFF. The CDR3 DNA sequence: TGTGCCAGCAGTGAATGGCAGTCTAATGAAGCTTTCTTT.

CDR3 amino acids: CASSSRQIQETQYF. Written as DNA, the CDR3 is TGTGCCAGCAGTTCCCGACAAATACAAGAGACCCAGTACTTC. The rearrangement links TRBV7-2 to TRBJ2-5; D unclear. The CDR3 is made up of 14 amino acids. Germline V gene sequence: CDR1 SGHTA, CDR2 FQGNSA. The ends were cut back, 6 bases at V and 2 bases at J, with 13 bases in the middle. The full variable domain, in which reference TRBV7-2 and TRBJ2-5 provide the parts outside the CDR3, is GAGVSQSPSNKVTEKGKDVELRCDPISGHTALYWYRQSLGQGLEFLIYFQGNSAPDKSGLPSDRFSAERTGGSVSTLTIQRTQQEDSAVYLCASSSRQIQETQYFGPGTRLLVL.